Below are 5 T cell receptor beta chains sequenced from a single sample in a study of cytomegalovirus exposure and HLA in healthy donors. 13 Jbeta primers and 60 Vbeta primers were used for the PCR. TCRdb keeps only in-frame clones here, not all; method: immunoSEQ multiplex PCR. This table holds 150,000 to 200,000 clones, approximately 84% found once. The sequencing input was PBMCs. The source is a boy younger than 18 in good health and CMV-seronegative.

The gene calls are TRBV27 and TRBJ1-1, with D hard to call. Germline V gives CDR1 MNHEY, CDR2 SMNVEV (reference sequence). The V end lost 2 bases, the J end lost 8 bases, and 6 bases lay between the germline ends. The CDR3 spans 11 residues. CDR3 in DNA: TGTGCCAGCAGTTTACGGGGAGAAGCTTTCTTT. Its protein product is CASSLRGEAFF.

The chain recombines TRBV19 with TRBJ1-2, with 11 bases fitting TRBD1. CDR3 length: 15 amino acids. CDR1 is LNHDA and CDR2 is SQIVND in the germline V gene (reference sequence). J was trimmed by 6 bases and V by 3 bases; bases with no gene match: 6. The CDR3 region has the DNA TGTGCCAGTAGTATGGGGACAGGGGGTGTCGATGGCTACACCTTC. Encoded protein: CASSMGTGGVDGYTF.

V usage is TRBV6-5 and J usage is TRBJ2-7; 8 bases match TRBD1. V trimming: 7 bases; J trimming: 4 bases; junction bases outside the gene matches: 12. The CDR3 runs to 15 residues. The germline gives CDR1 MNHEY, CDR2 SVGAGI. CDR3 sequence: CASTSADRGTYEQYF. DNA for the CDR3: TGTGCCAGCACCTCAGCCGACAGGGGAACTTACGAGCAGTACTTC.

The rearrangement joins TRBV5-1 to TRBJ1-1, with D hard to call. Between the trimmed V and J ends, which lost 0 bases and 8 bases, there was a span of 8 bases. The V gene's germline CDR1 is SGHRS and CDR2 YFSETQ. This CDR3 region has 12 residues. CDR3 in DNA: TGCGCCAGCAGCTTGGCCTCGGGGGAAGCTTTCTTT. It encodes CASSLASGEAFF.

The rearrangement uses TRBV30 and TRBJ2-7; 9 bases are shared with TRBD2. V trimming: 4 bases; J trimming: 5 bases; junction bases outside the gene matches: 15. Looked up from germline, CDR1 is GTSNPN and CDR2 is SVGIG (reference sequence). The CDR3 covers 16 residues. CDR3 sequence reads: CAWKTGGGLALHEQYF. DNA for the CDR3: TGTGCCTGGAAAACCGGGGGAGGACTAGCGTTACACGAGCAGTACTTC.